This T cell receptor (beta chain) was recorded in a study of tumor and adjacent non-tumor tissue in lung cancer. TCRbeta libraries were built with three rounds of nested PCR, modified from ARM-PCR. TCRdb used MiXCR to reprocess the multiplex PCR reads, holding one entry per CDR3 protein. The sample shows 85,000 or so distinct CDR3 sequences, roughly three quarters of them seen only once. In regard to this clonotype: The junction departs from germline at one end; a sequencing error may be responsible.

RNA was extracted from bulk tissue without any cell sorting. The normal lung tissue was taken more than 3 cm from the tumor edge. The sample consisted of distant non-tumor lung tissue. The receptor comes from a woman between 45 and 60 years old with non-small cell lung cancer.

CDR3 nucleotide sequence: TGTGGCAGCAGCTTTAGGGGGGGGGTGACAGATACGCAATATTTT. Translated, it gives CGSSFRGGVTDTQYF. The chain links TRBV5-6 to TRBJ2-3, with D possibly matching TRBD2 (7 bases). This CDR3 has 15 amino acids. Germline CDR1 is SGHDT and CDR2 is YYEEEE.